Listed here are 16 T cell receptor beta chains from one sample, sequenced in a study of CD8+ T cells in alopecia areata. cDNA reverse transcribed from extracted RNA served as the sequencing template. Only in-frame clones appear in the TCRdb table, and some are missing; sequencing was by immunoSEQ multiplex PCR. The table shows 190,000 or so clones, with about 60% occurring only once. This sample's treatment: oral pan-JAK inhibitor, 5-10 mg twice daily. The sample was CD8+ T cells sorted from blood, taken at week 24, from a patient treated with tofacitinib. The receptor source for this set is a human donor with alopecia areata.

The genes are TRBV15 and TRBJ2-1, with TRBD2 matching over 13 bases. CDR1 is LNHNV and CDR2 is YYDKDF in the germline V gene (reference sequence). This CDR3 contains 17 residues. V lost 1 base to trimming and J lost 4 bases; unmatched junction nucleotides: 4. DNA for the CDR3: TGTGCCACCAGCAGAGGGACTAGCGGGGGCCGTTACAATGAGCAGTTCTTC. Translation gives CATSRGTSGGRYNEQFF.

J is TRBJ2-3 and V is TRBV29-1; the D gene is possibly TRBD2 (5 bases). This CDR3 has 11 amino acids. Trimming pared 6 bases from V and 11 bases from J, leaving 15 bases between. Germline assignment: CDR1 SQVTM and CDR2 ANQGSEA. The CDR3 DNA reads as TGCAGCGTGGCTAGCTCTCGGCTGCAGTATTTT. Its translation is CSVASSRLQYF.

V is TRBV12-5 and J is TRBJ1-3, with no clear D. The germline CDR1 and CDR2 sequences are LGHNT and FRNRAP. This CDR3 contains 12 residues. With 8 bases removed from V and 0 bases from J, the gap between germline ends came to 5 bases. CDR3 region: CASTDSGNTIYF. Written as DNA, the CDR3 is TGTGCTAGTACGGACTCTGGAAACACCATATATTTT.

V and J are TRBV6-6 and TRBJ2-4; 7 bases line up with TRBD2. Unmatched junction bases numbered 3, after V lost 4 bases and J lost 3 bases. CDR3 size: 14 residues. Germline-derived CDR1 and CDR2 are MNHNY and SVGAGI (reference sequence). This CDR3 reads CASSLGGFKNIQYF. Written as DNA, the CDR3 is TGTGCCAGCAGTTTGGGGGGGTTCAAAAACATTCAGTACTTC.

The gene calls are TRBV29-1 and TRBJ2-7; D gene unclear. The V and J ends lost 4 bases and 5 bases respectively, with 12 bases between them. Germline CDR1 reads SQVTM; CDR2 reads ANQGSEA. The CDR3 totals 12 residues. The CDR3 bases are TGCAGCGTTGTTGAACAGAGAAACGAGCAGTACTTC. It is translated as CSVVEQRNEQYF.

This rearrangement joins TRBV15 to TRBJ2-5; D may be TRBD2 (6 bases). CDR1 and CDR2 (germline): LNHNV, YYDKDF (reference sequence). This CDR3 spans 15 amino acids. Trimming left V 3 bases short and J 2 bases short, with 13 bases between. CDR3 sequence reads: CATSRLRELQETQYF. As DNA, the CDR3 is TGTGCCACCAGCAGGCTCCGGGAGTTACAAGAGACCCAGTACTTC.

This clone has a handful of counts. V is TRBV7-9 and J is TRBJ2-4; 9 nucleotides match TRBD1. Germline V gene lookup returns CDR1 SEHNR and CDR2 FQNEAQ (reference sequence). V gave up 4 bases and J gave up 9 bases; unmatched junction bases: 10. The CDR3 runs 15 residues. CDR3 in DNA: TGTGCCAGCAGCTCAAACGGACAGGGGAAGGGCATTCAGTACTTC. This translates into CASSSNGQGKGIQYF.

The rearrangement joins TRBV20-1 to TRBJ1-1, with D possibly matching TRBD1 (5 bases). The CDR3 totals 11 residues. Germline assignment: CDR1 DFQATT and CDR2 SNEGSKA (reference sequence). V gave up 5 bases and J gave up 4 bases, with 8 bases separating them. The CDR3 region is CSAQDSTEAFF. In DNA, the CDR3 is TGCAGTGCTCAAGACAGCACTGAAGCTTTCTTT.

The genes are TRBV7-8 and TRBJ1-5; no clear D. There are 16 residues in the CDR3. Germline V lookup: CDR1 SGHVS, CDR2 FQNEAQ. The V gene lost 2 bases and the J gene lost 0 bases, with 11 bases spanning the gap. CDR3 protein: CASSLSSDASNQPQHF. CDR3 DNA: TGTGCCAGCAGCTTAAGTTCCGACGCTAGCAATCAGCCCCAGCATTTT.

This clone was seen only once. J is TRBJ1-2 and V is TRBV6-5, with TRBD1 as a possible D gene (6 bases). The CDR3 spans 11 residues. Looked up from germline, CDR1 is MNHEY and CDR2 is SVGAGI. Trimming took off 6 bases at V and 8 bases at J, with 10 bases between the two ends. CDR3 sequence (DNA): TGTGCCAGCAGCCCTGGGGGCGGCTACACCTTC. Translated: CASSPGGGYTF.

The chain has TRBV7-9 and TRBJ1-2; D possibly corresponds to TRBD1 (5 bases). Trimming took off 2 bases at V and 6 bases at J, with 19 bases between the two ends. The CDR3 extends over 16 amino acids. Germline loops: CDR1 SEHNR, CDR2 FQNEAQ (reference sequence). CDR3 in DNA: TGTGCCAGCAGCTTATTATCTTCGGGGGACGCTAATGGCTACACCTTC. This codes for CASSLLSSGDANGYTF.

Here the CDR3 DNA reads TGTGCCAGCAGTGAATCACTGACAGGGGGCGCGATTGGCTACACCTTC. This gives the protein CASSESLTGGAIGYTF. The V and J genes are TRBV27 and TRBJ1-2, with 10 bases that match TRBD1. The J segment lost 7 bases and the V segment lost 5 bases, leaving 13 bases of the junction unmatched. Looked up from germline, CDR1 is MNHEY and CDR2 is SMNVEV (reference sequence). This CDR3 contains 16 residues.

This chain connects TRBV25-1 to TRBJ1-6; tentatively, D is TRBD1 (6 bases). V lost 3 bases and J lost 9, with 12 bases in between. In germline, CDR1 is MGHDK, CDR2 SYGVNS. The CDR3 has 14 residues. The CDR3 region has the DNA TGTGCCAGCAGTGAGCAGGGGTGGGCTTCACCCCTCCACTTT. Its protein product is CASSEQGWASPLHF.

In its sample, this clone was seen a few times. The chain employs TRBV27 and TRBJ2-1; TRBD1 agrees at 9 bases. Germline loops: CDR1 MNHEY, CDR2 SMNVEV (reference sequence). J was trimmed by 3 bases and V by 6 bases; bases with no gene match: 3. The length of the CDR3 is 14 residues. In DNA form, the CDR3 reads TGTGCCAGCAGCCGGGACAGGGTCTACAATGAGCAGTTCTTC. As protein: CASSRDRVYNEQFF.

This clone was counted a few times. V is TRBV23-1 and J is TRBJ2-3; D unresolved. Being an ORF, TRBV23-1 has a function that is uncertain. CDR3 length: 16 amino acids. Trimming took 0 bases from V and 1 from J, leaving 11 bases between them. Here the CDR3 DNA reads TGCGCCAGCAGTCAATCTCATAAGTCGGGCACAGATACGCAGTATTTT. Translating it yields CASSQSHKSGTDTQYF.

The chain uses TRBV2 and TRBJ1-6; D ambiguous. The CDR3 consists of 16 residues. Germline CDR1 and CDR2: SNHLY and FYNNEI. CDR3 sequence: CCSSEGEGSYNSPLHF. The CDR3 nucleotides read TGTTGCAGCAGTGAGGGCGAGGGCTCCTATAATTCACCCCTCCACTTT.